Presented here are 27 T cell receptor beta chains from one specimen sequenced in a study of regulatory T cells in long-lasting Graves disease. The time point is: newly diagnosed GD, antithyroid drugs for less than 3 months. RNA isolated from PBMCs was used to make the TCR library. Construction of the TCR beta libraries employed iRepertoire HTBI primers in conjunction with Arm-PCR of CDR3 regions. TCRdb re-analysed the multiplex PCR reads in MiXCR, keeping a single row per CDR3 protein. This sample has over 200,000 distinct CDR3 sequences, with more than 15% found just once. The same data also went into a second study, on T cells in Graves' hyperthyroidism and ophthalmopathy.

This sample comprised peripheral blood mononuclear cells (PBMCs), obtained at new diagnosis, from a patient treated with antithyroid drugs. All receptors derive from a woman aged 30 to 39 with Graves disease.

This clonotype occurred many times. The rearrangement uses TRBV12-3 or TRBV12-4 and TRBJ1-6, with D possibly matching TRBD1 (6 bases). There are 12 residues in the CDR3. V lost 1 base to trimming and J lost 15 bases, with 10 bases between them. This CDR3 reads CASSLVTGYLHF. The CDR3 nucleotides are TGTGCCAGCAGTTTAGTTACAGGGTACCTCCACTTT.

This clonotype was detected many times. The chain combines TRBV12-3 or TRBV12-4 with TRBJ1-1, with 8 nucleotides matching TRBD1. This CDR3 comprises 15 residues. V was clipped by 5 bases and J by 4 bases; unmatched bases: 9. The CDR3 here is CASSPQGAYSTEAFF. DNA for the CDR3: TGTGCCAGCAGTCCGCAGGGGGCCTACTCCACTGAAGCTTTCTTT.

This clonotype was observed many times. This chain links TRBV5-1 with TRBJ2-5; D might be TRBD1 (6 bases). The CDR3 loop spans 13 amino acids. Looked up from germline, CDR1 is SGHRS and CDR2 is YFSETQ. Trimming took off 5 bases at V and 2 bases at J, with 10 bases between the two ends. The DNA of the CDR3 is TGCGCCAGCAGACGGGACACACAAGAGACCCAGTACTTC. Its translation is CASRRDTQETQYF.

The chain carries TRBV4-1 and TRBJ2-2; tentatively, D is TRBD2 (7 bases). Germline V gene data show CDR1 as MGHRA and CDR2 as YSYEKL. Trimming cost V 8 bases and J 3 bases, with 19 bases left between them. CDR3 size: 16 residues. Here the CDR3 DNA reads TGCGCCAGCGGGATGGAGGGGGGGGGTTACACCGGGGAGCTGTTTTTT. Its translation is CASGMEGGGYTGELFF.

This clonotype appeared many times. The genes are TRBV5-4 and TRBJ2-7, with D uncertain. V was pared by 0 bases and J by 0 bases, with 13 bases between. CDR1 and CDR2 from the germline V gene are SGHNT and YYREEE (reference sequence). The CDR3 consists of 16 residues. CDR3 bases: TGTGCCAGCAGCTTGGGCACAAGGGCGAACTCCTACGAGCAGTACTTC. Its protein product is CASSLGTRANSYEQYF.

On this clonotype itself: A much larger clone differs from this one at a single base, so this may be a read error. The chain is built from TRBV11-2 and TRBJ2-7; D not resolved. The V and J ends lost 5 bases and 3 bases respectively, with 26 bases between them. Germline V gene lookup returns CDR1 SGHAT and CDR2 FQNNGV. This CDR3 has 18 amino acids. The DNA of the CDR3 is TGTGCCAGCAGCCTTTACCCCACAAAGAGACAAGGGAACTACGAGCAGTACTTC. Residues: CASSLYPTKRQGNYEQYF.

This clonotype showed up many times. The V and J genes are TRBV5-1 and TRBJ1-2, with 7 bases matching TRBD1. With V trimmed by 0 bases and J by 8 bases, 4 bases remained unmatched. The CDR3 is made up of 13 amino acids. Germline values: CDR1 SGHRS, CDR2 YFSETQ. The CDR3 DNA reads TGCGCCAGCAGCTTGGGAGGGGGCGGCGGCTACACCTTC. Translation gives CASSLGGGGGYTF.

The V call is TRBV11-2, the J call TRBJ2-7; 9 nucleotides match TRBD1. The germline V gene has CDR1 SGHAT and CDR2 FQNNGV. J lost 6 bases, V lost 1 base, and 7 bases had no gene match. This CDR3 region has 15 residues. The CDR3 is CASSLGGQGGGEQYF. DNA for the CDR3: TGTGCCAGCAGCTTAGGGGGACAGGGAGGTGGCGAGCAGTACTTC.

This clonotype was seen repeatedly, ten times or more. The chain carries TRBV20-1 and TRBJ2-1; 8 nucleotides agree with TRBD2. Trimming removed 3 bases from V and 6 bases from J; junction bases left unmatched: 13. Germline V gene data show CDR1 as DFQATT and CDR2 as SNEGSKA (reference sequence). The CDR3 is made up of 16 amino acids. This chain's CDR3 is CSASPRLAGRSNEQFF. DNA of the CDR3: TGCAGTGCTAGCCCCCGGTTAGCGGGGAGGAGCAATGAGCAGTTCTTC.

The chain combines TRBV28 with TRBJ2-5; D possibly uses TRBD1 or TRBD2 (6 bases each). Germline-derived CDR1 and CDR2 are MDHEN and SYDVKM. The CDR3 length is 16 residues. V gave up 6 bases and J gave up 2 bases, with 19 bases separating them. CDR3 DNA: TGTGCCAGCAGAAAAGGGGGTGGCGGGAAGCAAGAGACCCAGTACTTC. It codes for CASRKGGGGKQETQYF. The full variable domain, in which reference TRBV28 and TRBJ2-5 provide the parts outside the CDR3, is DVKVTQSSRYLVKRTGEKVFLECVQDMDHENMFWYRQDPGLGLRLIYFSYDVKMKEKGDIPEGYSVSREKKERFSLILESASTNQTSMYLCASRKGGGGKQETQYFGPGTRLLVL.

This clonotype was recorded only once. The chain recombines TRBV5-1 with TRBJ2-3, with D possibly being TRBD2 (6 bases). Germline values: CDR1 SGHRS, CDR2 YFSETQ. Trimming stripped 1 base from V and 0 bases from J, with 12 bases between. The CDR3 covers 16 residues. The CDR3: CASSLLSGMSTDTQYF. In DNA, the CDR3 is TGCGCCAGCAGCTTGCTTAGCGGCATGAGCACAGATACGCAGTATTTT.

This clonotype appeared many times. The chain links TRBV20-1 to TRBJ2-3; possibly TRBD2 for D (5 bases). CDR3 size: 12 residues. Germline CDR1 reads DFQATT; CDR2 reads SNEGSKA (reference sequence). V was trimmed by 3 bases and J by 6 bases, leaving 10 bases between them. CDR3 loop: CSAREVTDTQYF. DNA for the CDR3: TGCAGTGCTAGGGAGGTCACGGATACGCAGTATTTT.

As for this clonotype: A read error is possible here, since a much larger clone lies one base away. This chain connects TRBV9 to TRBJ1-2, with D perhaps matching TRBD1 (6 bases). CDR3 length equals 15 residues. Germline V gene data show CDR1 as SGDLS and CDR2 as YYNGEE. V gave up 0 bases and J gave up 7 bases, with 16 bases separating them. CDR3 residues: CASSVEGGRVGGYTF. CDR3 coding DNA: TGTGCCAGCAGCGTAGAGGGGGGGCGAGTTGGTGGCTACACCTTC.

On this clonotype: Possible read error: a much larger clone is one base away. This is likely a read error, given that the CDR3 carries no conserved phenylalanine or tryptophan at its end. In DNA form, the CDR3 reads TGTGCCAGCAGCCTCCGGGACAGGGATGAAAAACTGTTTATT. Its protein product is CASSLRDRDEKLFI. The V and J genes are TRBV7-9 and TRBJ1-4, with 9 bases lining up with TRBD1. This CDR3 comprises 14 residues. Trimming took 5 bases from V and 6 from J; bases not matched to a gene: 4. The V gene's germline CDR1 is SEHNR and CDR2 FQNEAQ (reference sequence).

This clonotype was detected a few times. The chain carries TRBV9 and TRBJ2-2; D perhaps matches TRBD1 (5 bases). Germline values: CDR1 SGDLS, CDR2 YYNGEE. V lost 3 bases and J lost 3, with 15 bases in between. This CDR3 spans 16 amino acids. CDR3 residues: CASSAPEGAYTGELFF. The CDR3 coding sequence is TGTGCCAGCAGCGCCCCAGAAGGGGCCTACACCGGGGAGCTGTTTTTT.

This clonotype was counted at least ten times. The chain is built from TRBV7-9 and TRBJ2-6; D remains unclear. Germline CDR1 SEHNR, CDR2 FQNEAQ (reference sequence). Trimming took off 4 bases at V and 15 bases at J, with 10 bases between the two ends. There are 11 residues in the CDR3. CDR3 in DNA: TGTGCCAGCAGCTCTACCGACGGCCTGACTTTC. Translated, it gives CASSSTDGLTF.

In this sample, this clonotype turned up many times. The genes are TRBV5-1 and TRBJ1-2; no clear D gene. Trimming removed 0 bases at V and 0 bases at J, with 6 bases between. CDR1 SGHRS and CDR2 YFSETQ come from the germline V gene. The CDR3 is 14 residues long. As DNA, the CDR3 is TGCGCCAGCAGCTTGGGCATCTCTAACTATGGCTACACCTTC. The encoded protein is CASSLGISNYGYTF.

This rearrangement joins TRBV18 to TRBJ2-5; perhaps TRBD1 as D (7 bases). This CDR3 is built from 14 residues. V lost 6 bases, J lost 1 base, and 12 bases lay in between. From germline, CDR1 is KGHSH and CDR2 LQKENI. CDR3 in amino acids: CASSGGQSQETQYF. The CDR3 region has the DNA TGTGCCAGCTCGGGGGGACAGTCCCAAGAGACCCAGTACTTC.

On this clonotype: A read error likely explains this, since a far larger clone differs by one base. The gene calls are TRBV6-9 and TRBJ1-1, with D possibly TRBD1 on 5 matching bases. Germline lookup yields CDR1 MNHGY and CDR2 SVAAGI. The length of the CDR3 is 15 residues. V was pared by 3 bases and J by 4 bases, with 15 bases between. CDR3 nucleotide sequence: TGTGCCAGCAGTTACTCGAAAATGGGGCTCACTGAAGCTTTCTTT. It is translated as CASSYSKMGLTEAFF.

This clonotype was picked up many times. The CDR3 DNA is TGTGCCAGCAGTTCCGACGCGAACACCGGGGAGCTGTTTTTT. Its protein product is CASSSDANTGELFF. This rearrangement joins TRBV6-5 to TRBJ2-2; D is ambiguous. The CDR3 sequence is 14 residues long. V was cut by 4 bases and J by 0 bases, with 6 bases left in between. Per the germline V gene, CDR1 is MNHEY and CDR2 is SVGAGI.

This clonotype has only a few counts. At one end, the junction sequence differs from germline, possibly due to a read error. J is TRBJ2-1 and V is TRBV5-1; 10 positions agree with TRBD2. Per germline, CDR1 SGHRS and CDR2 YFSETQ. This CDR3 contains 16 residues. CDR3 sequence: CASSLALAGVYNEQFF. The CDR3 region has the DNA TGTGCCAGCAGCTTGGCGCTAGCGGGGGTCTACAATGAGCAGTTCTTC.

This clonotype was observed at least ten times. The chain has TRBV6-1 and TRBJ2-4; TRBD1 is a possible D gene (5 bases). The CDR3 is made up of 13 amino acids. CDR1 and CDR2 (germline): MNHNS, SASEGT. V shed 8 bases and J shed 8 bases, with 16 bases lying between them. The DNA for the CDR3 is TGTGCCAGCTTGTGGCCAGGGCAGGACATTCAGTACTTC. Translating it yields CASLWPGQDIQYF.

This clonotype was found many times. The chain combines TRBV20-1 with TRBJ2-1, with TRBD2 matching 7 bases. Per germline, CDR1 DFQATT and CDR2 SNEGSKA (reference sequence). The CDR3 length is 17 residues. Unmatched junction bases numbered 12, after V lost 1 base and J lost 3 bases. This chain's CDR3 is CSARGGAERGHYNEQFF. The DNA of the CDR3 is TGCAGTGCTAGAGGCGGTGCGGAGCGGGGTCACTACAATGAGCAGTTCTTC.

This clonotype was picked up a small number of times. The chain uses TRBV29-1 and TRBJ2-5, with unresolved D. The CDR3 extends over 11 amino acids. The V and J ends lost 4 bases and 2 bases respectively, with 5 bases between them. Germline loops: CDR1 SQVTM, CDR2 ANQGSEA. CDR3 sequence (DNA): TGCAGCGTTGCAAAGCAAGAGACCCAGTACTTC. Its protein product is CSVAKQETQYF.

This chain links TRBV20-1 with TRBJ2-1; 10 bases match TRBD1. Per the germline V gene, CDR1 is DFQATT and CDR2 is SNEGSKA (reference sequence). This CDR3 region has 15 residues. Trimming removed 3 bases from V and 4 bases from J; junction bases left unmatched: 6. Here the CDR3 reads CSASSPDRGYNEQFF. DNA for the CDR3: TGCAGTGCTAGTTCCCCGGACAGGGGGTACAATGAGCAGTTCTTC.

The chain employs TRBV9 and TRBJ2-4; TRBD1 aligns across 7 bases. This CDR3 is built from 18 residues. CDR1 and CDR2 from the germline V gene are SGDLS and YYNGEE. V trimming: 3 bases; J trimming: 2 bases; junction bases outside the gene matches: 14. CDR3 amino acids: CASSEGAGEWVPKNIQYF. The CDR3 DNA reads TGTGCCAGCAGCGAGGGGGCAGGGGAGTGGGTGCCCAAAAACATTCAGTACTTC.

At least ten counts were recorded for this clonotype. V gene TRBV20-1 combines with J gene TRBJ2-7; 7 bases are shared with TRBD2. Germline V CDR1 and CDR2: DFQATT, SNEGSKA (reference sequence). The V and J ends lost 5 bases and 4 bases, in that order; junction bases with no gene match: 5. This CDR3 is built from 12 residues. CDR3 in DNA: TGCAGTGCTTCAGAGGGACTATACGAGCAGTACTTC. This sequence encodes CSASEGLYEQYF.